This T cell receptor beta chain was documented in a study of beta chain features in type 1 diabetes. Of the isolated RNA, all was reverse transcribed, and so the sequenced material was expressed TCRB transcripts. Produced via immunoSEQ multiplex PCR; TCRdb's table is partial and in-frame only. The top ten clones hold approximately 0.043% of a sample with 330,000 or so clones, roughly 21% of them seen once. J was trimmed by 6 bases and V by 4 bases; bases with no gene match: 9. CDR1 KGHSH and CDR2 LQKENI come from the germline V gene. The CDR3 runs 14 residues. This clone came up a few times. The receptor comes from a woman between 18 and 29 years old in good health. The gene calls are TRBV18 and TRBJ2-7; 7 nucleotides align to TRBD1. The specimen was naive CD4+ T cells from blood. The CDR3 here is CASSHSSTGAEQYF. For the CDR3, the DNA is TGTGCCAGCTCACACTCGTCTACAGGGGCCGAGCAGTACTTC.